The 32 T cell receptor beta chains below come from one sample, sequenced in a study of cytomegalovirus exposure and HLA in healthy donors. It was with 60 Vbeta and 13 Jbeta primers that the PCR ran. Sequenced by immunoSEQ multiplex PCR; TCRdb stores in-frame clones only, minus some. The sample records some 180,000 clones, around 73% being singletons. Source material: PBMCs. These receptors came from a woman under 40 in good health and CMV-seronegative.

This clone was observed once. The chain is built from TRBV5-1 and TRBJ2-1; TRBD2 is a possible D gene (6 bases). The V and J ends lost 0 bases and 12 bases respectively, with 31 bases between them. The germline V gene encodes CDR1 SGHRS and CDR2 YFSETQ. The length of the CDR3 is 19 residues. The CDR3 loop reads CASSLEGFSVGHGGKGQFF. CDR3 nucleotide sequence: TGCGCCAGCAGCTTGGAAGGGTTCAGCGTTGGTCATGGGGGGAAAGGGCAGTTCTTC. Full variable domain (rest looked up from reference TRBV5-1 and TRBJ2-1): KAGVTQTPRYLIKTRGQQVTLSCSPISGHRSVSWYQQTPGQGLQFLFEYFSETQRNKGNFPGRFSGRQFSNSRSEMNVSTLELGDSALYLCASSLEGFSVGHGGKGQFFGPGTRLTVL.

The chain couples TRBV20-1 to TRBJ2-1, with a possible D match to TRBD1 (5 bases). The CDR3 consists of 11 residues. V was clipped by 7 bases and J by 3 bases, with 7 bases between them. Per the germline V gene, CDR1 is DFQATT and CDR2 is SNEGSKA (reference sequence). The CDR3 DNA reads TGCAGTGGTCAGGGCTACAATGAGCAGTTCTTC. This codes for CSGQGYNEQFF.

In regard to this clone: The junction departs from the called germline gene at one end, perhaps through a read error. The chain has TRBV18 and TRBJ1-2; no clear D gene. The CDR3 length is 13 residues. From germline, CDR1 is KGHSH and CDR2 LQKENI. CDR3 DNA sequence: TGTGCCAGCTCACCACCAGGGAGGAATGGCTACCCCTTC. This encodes CASSPPGRNGYPF.

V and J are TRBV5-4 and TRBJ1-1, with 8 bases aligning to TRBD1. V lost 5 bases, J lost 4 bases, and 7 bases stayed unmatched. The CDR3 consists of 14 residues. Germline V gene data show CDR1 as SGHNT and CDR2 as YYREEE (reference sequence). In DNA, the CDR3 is TGTGCCAGCAGTCAGACAGGGGCTATCACTGAAGCTTTCTTT. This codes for CASSQTGAITEAFF.

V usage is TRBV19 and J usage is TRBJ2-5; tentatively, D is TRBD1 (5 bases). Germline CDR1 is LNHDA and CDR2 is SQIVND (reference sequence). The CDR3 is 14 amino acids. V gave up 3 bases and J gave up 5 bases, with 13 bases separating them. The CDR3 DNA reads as TGTGCCAGTAGTATTAGGACCAGGGTGGAGACCCAGTACTTC. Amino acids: CASSIRTRVETQYF. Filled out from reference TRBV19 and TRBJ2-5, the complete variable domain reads DGGITQSPKYLFRKEGQNVTLSCEQNLNHDAMYWYRQDPGQGLRLIYYSQIVNDFQKGDIAEGYSVSREKKESFPLTVTSAQKNPTAFYLCASSIRTRVETQYFGPGTRLLVL.

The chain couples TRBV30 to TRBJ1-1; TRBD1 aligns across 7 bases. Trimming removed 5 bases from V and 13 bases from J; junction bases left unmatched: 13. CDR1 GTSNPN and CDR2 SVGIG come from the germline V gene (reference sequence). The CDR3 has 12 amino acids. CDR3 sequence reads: CAWGDSSKTGFF. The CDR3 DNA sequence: TGTGCCTGGGGGGACAGCTCCAAAACGGGTTTCTTT.

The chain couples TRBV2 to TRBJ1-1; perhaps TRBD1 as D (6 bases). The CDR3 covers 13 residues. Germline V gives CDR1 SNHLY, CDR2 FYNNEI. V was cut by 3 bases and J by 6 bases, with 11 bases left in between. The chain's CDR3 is CASSDRGASEAFF. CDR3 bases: TGTGCCAGCAGTGACCGGGGGGCCTCTGAAGCTTTCTTT.

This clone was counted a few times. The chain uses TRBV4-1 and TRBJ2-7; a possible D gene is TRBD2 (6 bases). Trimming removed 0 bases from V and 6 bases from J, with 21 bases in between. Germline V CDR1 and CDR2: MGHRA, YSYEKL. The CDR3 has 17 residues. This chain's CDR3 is CASSQDRAGPASLEQYF. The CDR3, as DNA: TGCGCCAGCAGCCAAGATAGGGCGGGGCCCGCATCTCTCGAGCAGTACTTC.

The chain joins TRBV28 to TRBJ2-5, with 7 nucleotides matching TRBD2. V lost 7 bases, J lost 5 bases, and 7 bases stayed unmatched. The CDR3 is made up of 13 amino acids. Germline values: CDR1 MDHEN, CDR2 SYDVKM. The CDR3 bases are TGTGCCAGCACCGAGGGGAGGGAGGAGACCCAGTACTTC. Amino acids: CASTEGREETQYF.

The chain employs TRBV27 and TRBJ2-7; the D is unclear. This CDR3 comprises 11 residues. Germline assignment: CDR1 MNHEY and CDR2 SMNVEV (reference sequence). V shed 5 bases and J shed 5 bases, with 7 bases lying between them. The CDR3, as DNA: TGTGCCAGCAGTGCGAAAAACGAGCAGTACTTC. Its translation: CASSAKNEQYF.

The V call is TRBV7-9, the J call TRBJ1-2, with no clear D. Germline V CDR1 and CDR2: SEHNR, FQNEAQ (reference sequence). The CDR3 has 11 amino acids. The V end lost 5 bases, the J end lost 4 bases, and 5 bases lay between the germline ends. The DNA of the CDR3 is TGTGCCAGCAGCCCGGGCTATGGCTACACCTTC. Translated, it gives CASSPGYGYTF.

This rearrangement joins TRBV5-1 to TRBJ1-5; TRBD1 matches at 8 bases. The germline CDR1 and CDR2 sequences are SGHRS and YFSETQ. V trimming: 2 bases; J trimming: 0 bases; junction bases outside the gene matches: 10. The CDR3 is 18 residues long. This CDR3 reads CASSFSDRAGLSNQPQHF. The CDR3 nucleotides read TGCGCCAGCAGCTTCTCGGACAGGGCTGGCCTTAGCAATCAGCCCCAGCATTTT.

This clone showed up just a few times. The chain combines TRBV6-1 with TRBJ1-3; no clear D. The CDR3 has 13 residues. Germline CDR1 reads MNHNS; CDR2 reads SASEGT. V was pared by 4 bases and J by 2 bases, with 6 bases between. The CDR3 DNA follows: TGTGCCAGCAGTGTCGAGCCTGGAAACACCATATATTTT. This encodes CASSVEPGNTIYF.

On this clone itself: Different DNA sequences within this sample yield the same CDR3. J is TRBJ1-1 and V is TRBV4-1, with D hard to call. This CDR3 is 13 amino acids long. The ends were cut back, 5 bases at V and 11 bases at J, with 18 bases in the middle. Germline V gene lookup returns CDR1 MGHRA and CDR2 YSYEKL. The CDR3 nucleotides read TGCGCCAGCAGCGCCCCTCTCCGGCGGCGCGCTTTCTTT. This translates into CASSAPLRRRAFF.

The CDR3 nucleotides read TGTGCCAGCAGCCCTATAACCTACGAGCAGTACTTC. As protein: CASSPITYEQYF. The chain has TRBV7-2 and TRBJ2-7; D unresolved. Germline V lookup: CDR1 SGHTA, CDR2 FQGNSA. The CDR3 contains 12 residues. The V end lost 5 bases, the J end lost 2 bases, and 7 bases lay between the germline ends.

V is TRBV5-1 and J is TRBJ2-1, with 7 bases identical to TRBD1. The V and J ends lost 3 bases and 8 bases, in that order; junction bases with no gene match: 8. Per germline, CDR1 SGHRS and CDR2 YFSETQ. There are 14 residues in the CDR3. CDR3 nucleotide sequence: TGCGCCAGCAGCTCGATGACAGGGTACCATGAGCAGTTCTTC. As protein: CASSSMTGYHEQFF. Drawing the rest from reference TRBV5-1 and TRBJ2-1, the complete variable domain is KAGVTQTPRYLIKTRGQQVTLSCSPISGHRSVSWYQQTPGQGLQFLFEYFSETQRNKGNFPGRFSGRQFSNSRSEMNVSTLELGDSALYLCASSSMTGYHEQFFGPGTRLTVL.

The CDR3 loop reads CAIRETLPGGTNEKLFF. In DNA form, the CDR3 reads TGTGCCATCAGGGAGACGCTACCAGGAGGAACTAATGAAAAACTGTTTTTT. The genes are TRBV10-3 and TRBJ1-4, with no clear D. This CDR3 is 17 amino acids long. Trimming cost V 6 bases and J 1 base, with 18 bases left between them. Germline V gene data show CDR1 as ENHRY and CDR2 as SYGVKD.

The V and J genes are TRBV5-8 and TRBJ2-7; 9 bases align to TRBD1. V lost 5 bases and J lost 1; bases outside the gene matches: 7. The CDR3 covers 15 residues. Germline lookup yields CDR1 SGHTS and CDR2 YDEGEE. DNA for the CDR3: TGTGCCAGCAGTTACACCGGGACAGGGTCCTACGAGCAGTACTTC. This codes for CASSYTGTGSYEQYF.

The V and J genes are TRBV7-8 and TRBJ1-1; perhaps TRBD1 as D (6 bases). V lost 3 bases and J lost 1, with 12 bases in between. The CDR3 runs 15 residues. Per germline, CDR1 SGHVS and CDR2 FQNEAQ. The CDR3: CASSFPGHQNTEAFF. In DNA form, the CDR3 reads TGTGCCAGCAGCTTTCCGGGACACCAGAACACTGAAGCTTTCTTT.

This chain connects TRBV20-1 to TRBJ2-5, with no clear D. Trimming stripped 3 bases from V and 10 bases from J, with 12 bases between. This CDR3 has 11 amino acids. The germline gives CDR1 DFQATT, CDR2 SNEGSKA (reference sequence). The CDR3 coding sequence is TGCAGTGCTAGGGTCAGTTTCATCCAGTACTTC. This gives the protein CSARVSFIQYF.

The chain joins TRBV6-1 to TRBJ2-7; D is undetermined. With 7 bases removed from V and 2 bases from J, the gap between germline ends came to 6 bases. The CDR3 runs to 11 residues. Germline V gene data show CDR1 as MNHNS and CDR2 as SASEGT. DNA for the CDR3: TGTGCCAGCACTTCTCCCTACGAGCAGTACTTC. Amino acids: CASTSPYEQYF.

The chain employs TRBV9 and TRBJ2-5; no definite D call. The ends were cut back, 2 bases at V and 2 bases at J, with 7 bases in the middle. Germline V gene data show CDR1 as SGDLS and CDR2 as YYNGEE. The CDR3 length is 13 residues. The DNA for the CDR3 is TGTGCCAGCAGCGTTAGTCCGCAAGAGACCCAGTACTTC. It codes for CASSVSPQETQYF.

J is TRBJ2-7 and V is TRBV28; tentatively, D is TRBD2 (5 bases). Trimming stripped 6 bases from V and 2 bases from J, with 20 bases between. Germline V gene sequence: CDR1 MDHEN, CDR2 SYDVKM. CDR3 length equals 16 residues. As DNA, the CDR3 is TGTGCCAGCAGCCCATTTTCGGGCAGCGGAACCTACGAGCAGTACTTC. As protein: CASSPFSGSGTYEQYF.

CDR3 region: CASRPTGTNGGAQYF. In DNA, the CDR3 is TGCGCCAGCAGACCTACCGGGACTAACGGGGGGGCCCAGTACTTC. The chain joins TRBV4-1 to TRBJ2-5, with 8 bases aligning to TRBD2. The trim removed 6 bases at V and 9 bases at J, leaving 15 bases unmatched. The CDR3 has 15 residues. Germline V gives CDR1 MGHRA, CDR2 YSYEKL.

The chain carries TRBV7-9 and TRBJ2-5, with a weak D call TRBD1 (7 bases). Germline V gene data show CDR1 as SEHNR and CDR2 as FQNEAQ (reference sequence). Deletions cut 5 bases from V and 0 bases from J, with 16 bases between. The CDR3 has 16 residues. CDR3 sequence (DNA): TGTGCCAGCAGCCAGAATCCAGGGGGGTACCAAGAGACCCAGTACTTC. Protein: CASSQNPGGYQETQYF.

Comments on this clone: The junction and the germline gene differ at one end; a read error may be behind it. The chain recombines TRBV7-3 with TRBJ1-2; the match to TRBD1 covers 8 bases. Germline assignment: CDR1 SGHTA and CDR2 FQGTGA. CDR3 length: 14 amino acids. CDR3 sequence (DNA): TGTGCCAGCAGCTTAGGGACAGGAGACTATGGCTACCCCTTC. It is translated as CASSLGTGDYGYPF.

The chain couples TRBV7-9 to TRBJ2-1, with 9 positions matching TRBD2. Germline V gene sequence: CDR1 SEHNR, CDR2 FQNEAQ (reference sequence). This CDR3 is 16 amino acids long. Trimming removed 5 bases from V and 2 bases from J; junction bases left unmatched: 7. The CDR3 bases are TGTGCCAGCAGCCCACTTAGCGGGAGTCCCTACAATGAGCAGTTCTTC. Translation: CASSPLSGSPYNEQFF. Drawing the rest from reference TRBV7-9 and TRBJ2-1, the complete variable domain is DTGVSQNPRHKITKRGQNVTFRCDPISEHNRLYWYRQTLGQGPEFLTYFQNEAQLEKSRLLSDRFSAERPKGSFSTLEIQRTEQGDSAMYLCASSPLSGSPYNEQFFGPGTRLTVL.

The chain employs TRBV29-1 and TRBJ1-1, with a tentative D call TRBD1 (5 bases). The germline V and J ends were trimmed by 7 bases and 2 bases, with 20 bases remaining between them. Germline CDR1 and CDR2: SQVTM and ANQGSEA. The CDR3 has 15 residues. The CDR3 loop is CSGSATWGLNTEAFF. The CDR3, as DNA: TGCAGCGGTTCTGCGACCTGGGGACTAAACACTGAAGCTTTCTTT.

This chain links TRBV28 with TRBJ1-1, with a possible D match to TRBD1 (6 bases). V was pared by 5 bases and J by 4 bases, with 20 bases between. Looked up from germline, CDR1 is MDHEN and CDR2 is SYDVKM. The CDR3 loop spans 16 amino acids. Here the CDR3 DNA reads TGTGCCAGCAGTAAGTATAAGGGGGTCAAACCCACTGAAGCTTTCTTT. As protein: CASSKYKGVKPTEAFF.

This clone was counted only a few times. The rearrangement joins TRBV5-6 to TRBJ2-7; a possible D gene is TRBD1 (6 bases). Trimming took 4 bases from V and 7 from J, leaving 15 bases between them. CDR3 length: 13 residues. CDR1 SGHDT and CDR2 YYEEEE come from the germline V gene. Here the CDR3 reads CASSVTGSGEQYF. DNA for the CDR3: TGTGCCAGCAGCGTTACAGGGTCGGGGGAGCAGTACTTC.

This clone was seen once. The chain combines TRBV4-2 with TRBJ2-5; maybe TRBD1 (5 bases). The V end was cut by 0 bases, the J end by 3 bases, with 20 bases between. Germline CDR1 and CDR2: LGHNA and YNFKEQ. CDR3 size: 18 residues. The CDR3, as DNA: TGTGCCAGCAGCCAAGAGCCCCGAAGGTGGGGCGGCAAAGAGACCCAGTACTTC. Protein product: CASSQEPRRWGGKETQYF.

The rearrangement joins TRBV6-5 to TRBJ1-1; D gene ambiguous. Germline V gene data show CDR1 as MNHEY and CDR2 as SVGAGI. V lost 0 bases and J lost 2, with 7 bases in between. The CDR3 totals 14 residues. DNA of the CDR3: TGTGCCAGCAGTTACTCGGGCCATAACACTGAAGCTTTCTTT. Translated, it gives CASSYSGHNTEAFF.